One and the same sample provided the 14 T cell receptor beta chains below, sequenced in a study of blood T cell repertoires in COVID-19. Data came from immunoSEQ multiplex PCR; TCRdb stores just in-frame clones and leaves some out. The sample has about 430,000 clones, 70% to 90% seen once. Source material: PBMCs or T cells enriched from blood (not recorded which). Receptors were obtained from a young woman who had been exposed to COVID-19.

The chain links TRBV25-1 to TRBJ1-1; 8 bases fit TRBD1. CDR3 length: 12 residues. V dropped 4 bases and J dropped 7; count of bases not matched to a gene: 2. CDR1 is MGHDK and CDR2 is SYGVNS in the germline V gene. CDR3 bases: TGTGCCAGCAGTGTAGGACAGGGTGAAGCTTTCTTT. Translating gives CASSVGQGEAFF.

The V and J genes are TRBV15 and TRBJ1-3; D call uncertain. Trimming took off 0 bases at V and 2 bases at J, with 14 bases between the two ends. The CDR3 extends over 17 amino acids. In germline, CDR1 is LNHNV, CDR2 YYDKDF (reference sequence). The CDR3 DNA reads TGTGCCACCAGCAGAGATTTTCCAGGATCAGCTGGAAACACCATATATTTT. It specifies CATSRDFPGSAGNTIYF.

The chain joins TRBV19 to TRBJ2-7, with 8 nucleotides matching TRBD1. There are 17 residues in the CDR3. CDR1 is LNHDA, CDR2 SQIVND, per germline (reference sequence). V was pared by 3 bases and J by 4 bases, with 14 bases of the junction left unmatched. The CDR3 sequence: CASSIALIRDRLYEQYF. DNA of the CDR3: TGTGCCAGTAGTATTGCTCTTATCCGGGACAGGCTATACGAGCAGTACTTC.

This sequence joins TRBV5-1 and TRBJ1-1; D is undetermined. Germline V CDR1 and CDR2: SGHRS, YFSETQ. Trimming took off 4 bases at V and 6 bases at J, with 19 bases between the two ends. The CDR3 spans 15 residues. The CDR3 sequence: CASSTFDGPEAEAFF. The CDR3 DNA reads as TGCGCCAGCAGCACCTTTGACGGGCCGGAGGCTGAAGCTTTCTTT.

This clone has only a few counts. J is TRBJ2-7 and V is TRBV7-2; D unclear. CDR1 is SGHTA and CDR2 is FQGNSA in the germline V gene. Trimming took 2 bases from V and 5 from J, leaving 16 bases between them. This CDR3 comprises 15 residues. The CDR3: CASSLNAVSVNEQYF. The CDR3 coding sequence is TGTGCCAGCAGCTTAAATGCGGTATCCGTAAACGAGCAGTACTTC. The complete variable domain, with remaining parts taken from reference TRBV7-2 and TRBJ2-7, reads GAGVSQSPSNKVTEKGKDVELRCDPISGHTALYWYRQSLGQGLEFLIYFQGNSAPDKSGLPSDRFSAERTGGSVSTLTIQRTQQEDSAVYLCASSLNAVSVNEQYFGPGTRLTVT.

This rearrangement joins TRBV7-8 to TRBJ2-1; 8 nucleotides agree with TRBD2. The length of the CDR3 is 14 residues. Germline loops: CDR1 SGHVS, CDR2 FQNEAQ. The J segment lost 4 bases and the V segment lost 2 bases, leaving 1 base of the junction unmatched. The DNA for the CDR3 is TGTGCCAGCAGCTTAACGGGAGGGTACAATGAGCAGTTCTTC. This gives the protein CASSLTGGYNEQFF.

The chain combines TRBV6-5 with TRBJ2-7; 11 nucleotides line up with TRBD2. This CDR3 spans 15 amino acids. Trimming removed 6 bases from V and 1 base from J; junction bases left unmatched: 5. Germline V gene lookup returns CDR1 MNHEY and CDR2 SVGAGI. The CDR3 spells CASSLGTSGSYEQYF. CDR3 DNA: TGTGCCAGCAGCCTCGGGACTAGCGGTTCCTACGAGCAGTACTTC.

This rearrangement joins TRBV9 to TRBJ1-1; 8 bases map to TRBD1. The CDR3 loop spans 14 amino acids. Germline CDR1 and CDR2: SGDLS and YYNGEE. Losses at the gene ends were 2 bases for V and 7 bases for J; bases not matched to a gene: 7. CDR3 amino acids: CASSVKSGTGEAFF. As DNA, the CDR3 is TGTGCCAGCAGCGTGAAATCGGGGACAGGTGAAGCTTTCTTT.

The rearrangement links TRBV6-2 or TRBV6-3 to TRBJ1-2; 8 bases fit TRBD1. Germline CDR1 and CDR2: MNHEY and SVGEGT. The CDR3 sequence is 19 residues long. Trimming cost V 4 bases and J 3 bases; bases outside gene matches: 19. The CDR3 DNA follows: TGTGCCAGCAGTTTTACCGAGACAGGGGCTGCTAGTGTCTACTATGGCTACACCTTC. It encodes CASSFTETGAASVYYGYTF.

The chain couples TRBV28 to TRBJ1-5, with 7 bases identical to TRBD1. Germline loops: CDR1 MDHEN, CDR2 SYDVKM. The CDR3 is made up of 14 amino acids. The V and J ends lost 3 bases and 3 bases, in that order; junction bases with no gene match: 2. The CDR3 DNA reads TGTGCCAGCAGTTTGAGGGGGCTCAATCAGCCCCAGCATTTT. It translates to CASSLRGLNQPQHF. The whole variable domain, filled in from reference TRBV28 and TRBJ1-5, reads DVKVTQSSRYLVKRTGEKVFLECVQDMDHENMFWYRQDPGLGLRLIYFSYDVKMKEKGDIPEGYSVSREKKERFSLILESASTNQTSMYLCASSLRGLNQPQHFGDGTRLSIL.

The chain couples TRBV7-9 to TRBJ1-6, with 7 bases fitting TRBD1. The germline V gene encodes CDR1 SEHNR and CDR2 FQNEAQ (reference sequence). The CDR3 consists of 12 residues. Germline trimming cut 4 bases from V and 9 bases from J; bases unmatched to any gene: 0. The CDR3 coding sequence is TGTGCCAGCAGCTGGGACAGTTCACCCCTCCACTTT. The encoded protein is CASSWDSSPLHF.

This chain uses TRBV29-1 with TRBJ1-1; D uncertain. The germline gives CDR1 SQVTM, CDR2 ANQGSEA. This CDR3 region has 14 residues. Trimming left V 3 bases short and J 1 base short, with 12 bases between. CDR3 sequence reads: CSVDLRVSNTEAFF. The CDR3 DNA sequence: TGCAGCGTTGATTTGAGGGTCTCGAACACTGAAGCTTTCTTT. Looking up the rest from reference TRBV29-1 and TRBJ1-1 gives the full variable domain: SAVISQKPSRDICQRGTSLTIQCQVDSQVTMMFWYRQQPGQSLTLIATANQGSEATYESGFVIDKFPISRPNLTFSTLTVSNMSPEDSSIYLCSVDLRVSNTEAFFGQGTRLTVV.

The chain links TRBV11-2 to TRBJ1-2; D may be TRBD1 (5 bases). V lost 0 bases and J lost 9, with 17 bases in between. Looked up from germline, CDR1 is SGHAT and CDR2 is FQNNGV. This CDR3 region has 15 residues. The CDR3 sequence: CASSLDLVQAPRYTF. In DNA, the CDR3 is TGTGCCAGCAGCTTAGATCTCGTACAGGCCCCCCGCTACACCTTC.

The rearrangement uses TRBV5-8 and TRBJ1-5; TRBD1 agrees at 8 bases. The CDR3 is made up of 15 amino acids. Losses at the gene ends were 6 bases for V and 5 bases for J; bases not matched to a gene: 10. CDR1 SGHTS and CDR2 YDEGEE come from the germline V gene. The CDR3 is CASINPGQGDQPQHF. The CDR3 DNA reads TGTGCCAGCATCAACCCCGGACAGGGCGATCAGCCCCAGCATTTT.